This is a list of T cell receptor beta chains from one sample in a study of blood T cell repertoires in COVID-19. Libraries were prepared by immunoSEQ multiplex PCR; TCRdb keeps only in-frame clonotypes and omits some of them. Among 400,000 to 450,000 clones listed, 85% to 90% were seen once. Sequencing was carried out using PBMCs or T cells enriched from blood (not recorded which). The origin of the receptors is a man in his thirties or forties who had recovered from COVID-19. The CDR3 runs from the conserved cysteine through the conserved F or W. A D gene is named only where the DNA matches it firmly. Only part of the rows carry a size: once, few, many, or a class if the clone is expanded.

j_call: TRBJ2-5
v_call: TRBV3-1/TRBV3-2
d_call: -
clone_size: -
cdr3_length: 12
cdr3_aa: CASSRGPETQYF
cdr3_nt: TGTGCCAGCAGCCGGGGGCCGGAGACCCAGTACTTC

j_call: TRBJ1-1
v_call: TRBV12-3/TRBV12-4
d_call: -
clone_size: -
cdr3_length: 13
cdr3_aa: CASRYLRGTEAFF
cdr3_nt: TGTGCCAGCAGGTATCTCAGGGGCACTGAAGCTTTCTTT

j_call: TRBJ1-4
v_call: TRBV10-3
d_call: TRBD1
clone_size: -
cdr3_length: 17
cdr3_aa: CAISGTGGSATNEKLFF
cdr3_nt: TGTGCCATCAGTGGGACAGGGGGCTCCGCAACTAATGAAAAACTGTTTTTT

j_call: TRBJ1-2
v_call: TRBV6-5
d_call: -
clone_size: -
cdr3_length: 14
cdr3_aa: CASSLPGRGGGYTF
cdr3_nt: TGTGCCAGCAGTTTGCCGGGACGGGGGGGAGGCTACACCTTC

j_call: TRBJ1-1
v_call: TRBV18
d_call: -
clone_size: -
cdr3_length: 13
cdr3_aa: CASSPQGSTEAFF
cdr3_nt: TGTGCCAGCTCACCTCAGGGATCCACTGAAGCTTTCTTT

j_call: TRBJ2-1
v_call: TRBV28
d_call: TRBD2
clone_size: -
cdr3_length: 15
cdr3_aa: CASSLGLAGDGEQFF
cdr3_nt: TGTGCCAGCAGTTTAGGCTTAGCGGGAGACGGTGAGCAGTTCTTC

j_call: TRBJ1-2
v_call: TRBV28
d_call: TRBD1
clone_size: -
cdr3_length: 15
cdr3_aa: CATLTPRQGIYGYTF
cdr3_nt: TGTGCCACCTTGACTCCGAGACAGGGAATCTATGGCTACACCTTC

j_call: TRBJ2-1
v_call: TRBV12-3/TRBV12-4
d_call: TRBD2
clone_size: many
cdr3_length: 13
cdr3_aa: CASKAGGPGEQFF
cdr3_nt: TGTGCCAGCAAGGCGGGAGGGCCGGGGGAGCAGTTCTTC

j_call: TRBJ1-1
v_call: TRBV7-8
d_call: TRBD1
clone_size: once
cdr3_length: 14
cdr3_aa: CASSRDRENTEAFF
cdr3_nt: TGTGCCAGCAGCCGGGACAGAGAGAACACTGAAGCTTTCTTT

j_call: TRBJ2-1
v_call: TRBV11-2
d_call: -
clone_size: -
cdr3_length: 15
cdr3_aa: CASSHTRIDYNEQFF
cdr3_nt: TGTGCCAGCAGCCATACTAGGATAGATTACAATGAGCAGTTCTTC

j_call: TRBJ1-2
v_call: TRBV28
d_call: TRBD1
clone_size: -
cdr3_length: 17
cdr3_aa: CASSLAGGQELFYGYTF
cdr3_nt: TGTGCCAGCAGTTTGGCAGGGGGACAGGAGTTGTTCTATGGCTACACCTTC

j_call: TRBJ2-1
v_call: TRBV30
d_call: -
clone_size: -
cdr3_length: 13
cdr3_aa: CAWSVEGGNEQFF
cdr3_nt: TGTGCCTGGAGTGTAGAGGGGGGGAATGAGCAGTTCTTC

j_call: TRBJ1-5
v_call: TRBV4-1
d_call: -
clone_size: -
cdr3_length: 16
cdr3_aa: CASSQQQTGLGQPQHF
cdr3_nt: TGCGCCAGCAGCCAACAGCAAACAGGGTTGGGTCAGCCCCAGCATTTT

j_call: TRBJ2-2
v_call: TRBV28
d_call: -
clone_size: few
cdr3_length: 16
cdr3_aa: CASSLRDTTNTGELFF
cdr3_nt: TGTGCCAGCAGTTTACGGGACACTACGAACACCGGGGAGCTGTTTTTT

j_call: TRBJ2-1
v_call: TRBV7-9
d_call: TRBD2
clone_size: -
cdr3_length: 16
cdr3_aa: CASSLEAGGPYNEQFF
cdr3_nt: TGTGCCAGCAGCTTAGAAGCGGGAGGGCCCTACAATGAGCAGTTCTTC

j_call: TRBJ2-2
v_call: TRBV4-1
d_call: -
clone_size: -
cdr3_length: 15
cdr3_aa: CATRPHQGTTGELFF
cdr3_nt: TGCGCCACCCGGCCCCACCAGGGGACCACCGGGGAGCTGTTTTTT

j_call: TRBJ1-2
v_call: TRBV3-1/TRBV3-2
d_call: -
clone_size: -
cdr3_length: 16
cdr3_aa: CASSQDQLGGIYGYTF
cdr3_nt: TGTGCCAGCAGCCAAGATCAGCTGGGGGGTATCTATGGCTACACCTTC

j_call: TRBJ1-1
v_call: TRBV18
d_call: TRBD1
clone_size: -
cdr3_length: 14
cdr3_aa: CASSQGQGSAEAFF
cdr3_nt: TGTGCCAGCTCACAAGGACAGGGGAGCGCTGAAGCTTTCTTT

j_call: TRBJ2-1
v_call: TRBV5-4
d_call: TRBD2
clone_size: -
cdr3_length: 15
cdr3_aa: CASSLAGESYNEQFF
cdr3_nt: TGTGCCAGCAGCTTAGCGGGAGAATCCTACAATGAGCAGTTCTTC

j_call: TRBJ2-5
v_call: TRBV7-2
d_call: TRBD2
clone_size: -
cdr3_length: 13
cdr3_aa: CASSFGGRETQYF
cdr3_nt: TGTGCCAGCAGCTTCGGCGGGAGGGAGACCCAGTACTTC

j_call: TRBJ2-1
v_call: TRBV28
d_call: TRBD2
clone_size: -
cdr3_length: 16
cdr3_aa: CASSRTSGSVDNEQFF
cdr3_nt: TGTGCCAGCAGCCGGACTAGCGGGAGCGTAGACAATGAGCAGTTCTTC

j_call: TRBJ2-3
v_call: TRBV6-4
d_call: -
clone_size: -
cdr3_length: 14
cdr3_aa: CASSDRPGADTQYF
cdr3_nt: TGTGCCAGCAGTGACCGGCCCGGAGCCGATACGCAGTATTTT

j_call: TRBJ2-1
v_call: TRBV12-3/TRBV12-4
d_call: TRBD2
clone_size: -
cdr3_length: 13
cdr3_aa: CATGLAGVNEQFF
cdr3_nt: TGTGCCACCGGACTAGCGGGAGTCAATGAGCAGTTCTTC

j_call: TRBJ1-2
v_call: TRBV7-9
d_call: TRBD1
clone_size: -
cdr3_length: 14
cdr3_aa: CASSAVPGTGAYTF
cdr3_nt: TGTGCCAGCAGCGCCGTCCCCGGGACAGGCGCCTACACCTTC

j_call: TRBJ2-7
v_call: TRBV29-1
d_call: -
clone_size: -
cdr3_length: 11
cdr3_aa: CSAHQSGISYF
cdr3_nt: TGCAGCGCCCATCAAAGCGGAATCTCGTACTTC

j_call: TRBJ2-1
v_call: TRBV10-2
d_call: -
clone_size: -
cdr3_length: 14
cdr3_aa: CASRGTASYNEQFF
cdr3_nt: TGCGCCAGCAGAGGGACTGCCTCCTACAATGAGCAGTTCTTC

j_call: TRBJ2-1
v_call: TRBV18
d_call: -
clone_size: -
cdr3_length: 15
cdr3_aa: CASSPDTIEYNEQFF
cdr3_nt: TGTGCCAGCTCACCCGACACCATTGAATACAATGAGCAGTTCTTC

j_call: TRBJ1-3
v_call: TRBV19
d_call: TRBD1
clone_size: -
cdr3_length: 17
cdr3_aa: CASSLTTGQASINTIYF
cdr3_nt: TGTGCCAGTAGTCTCACCACCGGACAGGCATCCATTAACACCATATATTTT

j_call: TRBJ2-7
v_call: TRBV5-1
d_call: TRBD1
clone_size: -
cdr3_length: 16
cdr3_aa: CASSPWDRGDPREQYF
cdr3_nt: TGCGCCAGCAGCCCGTGGGACAGGGGGGATCCTCGCGAGCAGTACTTC